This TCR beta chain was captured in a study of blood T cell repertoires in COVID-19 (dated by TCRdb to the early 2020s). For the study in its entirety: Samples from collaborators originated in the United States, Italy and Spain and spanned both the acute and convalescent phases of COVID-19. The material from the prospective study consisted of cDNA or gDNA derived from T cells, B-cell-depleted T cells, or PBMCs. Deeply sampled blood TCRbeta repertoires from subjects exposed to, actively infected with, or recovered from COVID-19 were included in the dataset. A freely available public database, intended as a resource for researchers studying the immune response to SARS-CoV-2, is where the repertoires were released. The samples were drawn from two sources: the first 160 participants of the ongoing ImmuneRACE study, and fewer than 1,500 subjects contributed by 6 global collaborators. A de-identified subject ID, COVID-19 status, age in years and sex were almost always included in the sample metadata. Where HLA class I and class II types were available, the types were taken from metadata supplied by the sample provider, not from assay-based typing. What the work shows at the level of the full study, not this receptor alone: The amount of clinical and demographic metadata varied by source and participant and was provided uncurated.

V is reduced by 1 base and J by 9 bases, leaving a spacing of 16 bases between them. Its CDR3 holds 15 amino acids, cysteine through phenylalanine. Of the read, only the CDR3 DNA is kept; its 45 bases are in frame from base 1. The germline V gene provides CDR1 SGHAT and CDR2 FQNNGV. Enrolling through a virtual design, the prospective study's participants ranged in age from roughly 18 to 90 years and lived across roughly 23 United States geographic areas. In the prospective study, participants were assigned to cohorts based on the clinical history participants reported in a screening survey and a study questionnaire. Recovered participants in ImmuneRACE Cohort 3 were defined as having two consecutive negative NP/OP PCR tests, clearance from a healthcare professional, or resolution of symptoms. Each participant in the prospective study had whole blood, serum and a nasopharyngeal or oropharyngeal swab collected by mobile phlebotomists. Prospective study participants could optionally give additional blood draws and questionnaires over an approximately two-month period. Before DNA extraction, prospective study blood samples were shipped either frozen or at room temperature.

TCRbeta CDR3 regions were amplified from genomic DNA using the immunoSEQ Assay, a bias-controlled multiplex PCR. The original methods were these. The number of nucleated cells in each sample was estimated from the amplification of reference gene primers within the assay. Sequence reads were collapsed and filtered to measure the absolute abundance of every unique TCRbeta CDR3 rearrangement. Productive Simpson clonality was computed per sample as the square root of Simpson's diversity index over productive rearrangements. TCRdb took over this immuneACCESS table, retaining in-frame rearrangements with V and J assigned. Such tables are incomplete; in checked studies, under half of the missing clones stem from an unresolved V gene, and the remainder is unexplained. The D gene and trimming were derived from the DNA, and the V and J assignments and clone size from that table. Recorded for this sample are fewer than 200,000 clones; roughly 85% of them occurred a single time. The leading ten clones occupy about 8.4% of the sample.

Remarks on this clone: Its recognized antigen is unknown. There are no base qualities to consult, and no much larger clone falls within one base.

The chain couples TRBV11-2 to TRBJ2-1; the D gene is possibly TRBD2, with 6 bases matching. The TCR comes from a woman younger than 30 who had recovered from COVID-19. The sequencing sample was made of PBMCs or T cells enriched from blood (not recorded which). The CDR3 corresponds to CASSLAYDWGGEQFF. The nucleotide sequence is TGTGCCAGCAGCTTAGCATACGACTGGGGAGGTGAGCAGTTCTTC.